The 6 T cell receptor beta chains reported below all come from one sample, sequenced in a study of T cell repertoires in cytomegalovirus infection. TCRdb called the reads again in MiXCR, with one record for every CDR3 protein. The sample lists about 490,000 distinct CDR3 sequences, about 11% occurring once. Material: PBMCs. The receptors were sampled from a human donor in good health (CMV status not recorded). Some clones in this sample may be carry-over from other donors' samples.

The rearrangement joins TRBV29-1 to TRBJ2-5, with 10 positions matching TRBD1. V lost 3 bases and J lost 6; bases outside the gene matches: 4. The germline CDR1 and CDR2 sequences are SQVTM and ANQGSEA. This CDR3 is 13 amino acids long. The CDR3, as DNA: TGCAGCGTTGATGACAGGGGGCGGAAGACCCAGTACTTC. Translated, it gives CSVDDRGRKTQYF. The full variable domain, in which reference TRBV29-1 and TRBJ2-5 provide the parts outside the CDR3, is SAVISQKPSRDICQRGTSLTIQCQVDSQVTMMFWYRQQPGQSLTLIATANQGSEATYESGFVIDKFPISRPNLTFSTLTVSNMSPEDSSIYLCSVDDRGRKTQYFGPGTRLLVL.

Only a few counts were recorded for this clonotype. The chain recombines TRBV27 with TRBJ2-7; D may match TRBD1 or TRBD2 (7 bases each). Germline CDR1 is MNHEY and CDR2 is SMNVEV (reference sequence). This CDR3 contains 14 residues. Trimming took off 5 bases at V and 3 bases at J, with 14 bases between the two ends. CDR3 nucleotides: TGTGCCAGCAGTCAGGGGGGGGCTGTCTACGAGCAGTACTTC. Translated: CASSQGGAVYEQYF.

This clonotype was counted many times. The genes are TRBV6-6 and TRBJ2-2; D is possibly TRBD2 (5 bases). The germline V gene has CDR1 MNHNY and CDR2 SVGAGI (reference sequence). The CDR3 runs to 13 residues. Trimming removed 2 bases from V and 4 bases from J, with 5 bases in between. The CDR3 sequence: CASSYGSTGELFF. As DNA, the CDR3 is TGTGCCAGCAGTTACGGGAGCACCGGGGAGCTGTTTTTT.

This clonotype was seen only a few times. The rearrangement links TRBV10-3 to TRBJ2-1, with a possible D match to TRBD1 (6 bases). The V end lost 4 bases, the J end lost 0 bases, and 10 bases lay between the germline ends. The CDR3 contains 15 residues. Germline V gives CDR1 ENHRY, CDR2 SYGVKD. CDR3 sequence reads: CAISGTVSSYNEQFF. The CDR3 bases are TGTGCCATCAGTGGGACAGTCAGCTCCTACAATGAGCAGTTCTTC.

A note on this clonotype: A much larger clone lies one base from this, so it may be a read error. The chain employs TRBV5-1 and TRBJ2-5, with 10 bases lining up with TRBD1. The germline V gene encodes CDR1 SGHRS and CDR2 YFSETQ. With V trimmed by 5 bases and J by 2 bases, 6 bases remained unmatched. This CDR3 has 15 amino acids. CDR3 loop: CASRIGTGAQETQYF. CDR3 coding DNA: TGCGCCAGCAGAATCGGGACAGGGGCACAAGAGACCCAGTACTTC.

This clonotype was found a few times. The V gene is TRBV5-6, the J gene TRBJ1-3; D unclear. This CDR3 spans 16 amino acids. Trimming stripped 6 bases from V and 0 bases from J, with 16 bases between. Germline CDR1 reads SGHDT; CDR2 reads YYEEEE. CDR3 residues: CASIYAGGDSGNTIYF. The CDR3 nucleotides read TGTGCCAGCATCTATGCAGGAGGAGACTCTGGAAACACCATATATTTT. The entire variable domain, with the rest obtained from reference TRBV5-6 and TRBJ1-3, is as follows: DAGVTQSPTHLIKTRGQQVTLRCSPKSGHDTVSWYQQALGQGPQFIFQYYEEEERQRGNFPDRFSGHQFPNYSSELNVNALLLGDSALYLCASIYAGGDSGNTIYFGEGSWLTVV.